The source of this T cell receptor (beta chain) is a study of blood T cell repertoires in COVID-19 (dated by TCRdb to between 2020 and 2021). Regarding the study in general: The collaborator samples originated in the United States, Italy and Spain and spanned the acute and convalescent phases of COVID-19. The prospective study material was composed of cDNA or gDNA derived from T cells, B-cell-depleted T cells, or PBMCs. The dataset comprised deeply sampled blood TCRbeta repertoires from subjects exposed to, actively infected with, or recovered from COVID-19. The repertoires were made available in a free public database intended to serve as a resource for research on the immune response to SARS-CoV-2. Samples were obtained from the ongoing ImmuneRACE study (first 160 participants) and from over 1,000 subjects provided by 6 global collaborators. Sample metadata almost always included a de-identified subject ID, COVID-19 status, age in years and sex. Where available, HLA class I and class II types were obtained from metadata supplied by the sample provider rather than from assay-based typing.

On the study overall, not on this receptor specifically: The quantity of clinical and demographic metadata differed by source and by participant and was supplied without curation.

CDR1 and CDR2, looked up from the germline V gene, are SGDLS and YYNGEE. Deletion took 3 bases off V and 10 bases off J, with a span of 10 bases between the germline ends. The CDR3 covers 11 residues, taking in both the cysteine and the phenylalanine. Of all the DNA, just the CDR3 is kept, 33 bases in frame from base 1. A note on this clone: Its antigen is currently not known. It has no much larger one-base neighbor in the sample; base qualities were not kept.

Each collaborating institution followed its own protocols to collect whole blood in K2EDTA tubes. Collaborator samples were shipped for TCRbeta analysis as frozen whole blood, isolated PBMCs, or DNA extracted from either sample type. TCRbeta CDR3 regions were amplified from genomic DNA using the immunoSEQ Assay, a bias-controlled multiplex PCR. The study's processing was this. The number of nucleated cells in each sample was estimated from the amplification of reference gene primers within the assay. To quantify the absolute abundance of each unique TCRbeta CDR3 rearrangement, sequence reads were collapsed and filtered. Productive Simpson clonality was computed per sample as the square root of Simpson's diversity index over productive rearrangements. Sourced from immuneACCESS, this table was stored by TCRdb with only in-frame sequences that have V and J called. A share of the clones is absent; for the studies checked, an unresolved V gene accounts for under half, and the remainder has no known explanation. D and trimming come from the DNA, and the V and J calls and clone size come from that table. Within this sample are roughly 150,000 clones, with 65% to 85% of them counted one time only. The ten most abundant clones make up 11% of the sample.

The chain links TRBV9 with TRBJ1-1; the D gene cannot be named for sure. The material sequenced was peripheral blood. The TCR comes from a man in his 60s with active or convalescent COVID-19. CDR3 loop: CASSEYTGAFF. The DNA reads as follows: TGTGCCAGCAGCGAGTATACGGGAGCTTTCTTT.